This T cell receptor (beta chain) was captured by sequencing in a study of T cells in Graves' hyperthyroidism and ophthalmopathy. The V and J ends lost 2 bases and 1 base respectively, with 11 bases between them. CDR1 is SGHAT and CDR2 is FQDESV in the germline V gene (reference sequence). The CDR3 loop spans 15 amino acids. What was amplified from RNA transcripts were TCR beta CDR3 regions. Using the HTBI primer set, a first-round RT-PCR was run on the TCR CDR3. From the multiplex PCR reads, TCRdb called clonotypes with MiXCR, one entry per CDR3 protein. This sample has approximately 410,000 distinct CDR3 sequences, with roughly 13% found just once.

This sequence originates from a woman aged 18 to 35 with Graves' hyperthyroidism. This rearrangement joins TRBV11-1 to TRBJ2-5; perhaps TRBD2 as D (5 bases). Sequencing input: blood. The DNA of the CDR3 is TGTGCCAGCAGCTTAAAAGCGGATATCCAAGAGACCCAGTACTTC. It yields the protein CASSLKADIQETQYF.